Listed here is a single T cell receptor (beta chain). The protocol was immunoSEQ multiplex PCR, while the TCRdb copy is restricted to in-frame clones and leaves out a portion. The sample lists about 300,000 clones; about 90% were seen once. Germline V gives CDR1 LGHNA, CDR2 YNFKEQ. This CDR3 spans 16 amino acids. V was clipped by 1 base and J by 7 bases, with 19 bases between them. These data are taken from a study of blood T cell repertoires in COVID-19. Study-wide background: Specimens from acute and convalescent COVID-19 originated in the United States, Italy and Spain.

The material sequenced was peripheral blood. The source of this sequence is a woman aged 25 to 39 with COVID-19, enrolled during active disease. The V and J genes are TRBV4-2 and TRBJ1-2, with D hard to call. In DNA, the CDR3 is TGTGCCAGCAGCCAAGTGGGAATAAAGGCCAGCGGTGGCTACACCTTC. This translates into CASSQVGIKASGGYTF.